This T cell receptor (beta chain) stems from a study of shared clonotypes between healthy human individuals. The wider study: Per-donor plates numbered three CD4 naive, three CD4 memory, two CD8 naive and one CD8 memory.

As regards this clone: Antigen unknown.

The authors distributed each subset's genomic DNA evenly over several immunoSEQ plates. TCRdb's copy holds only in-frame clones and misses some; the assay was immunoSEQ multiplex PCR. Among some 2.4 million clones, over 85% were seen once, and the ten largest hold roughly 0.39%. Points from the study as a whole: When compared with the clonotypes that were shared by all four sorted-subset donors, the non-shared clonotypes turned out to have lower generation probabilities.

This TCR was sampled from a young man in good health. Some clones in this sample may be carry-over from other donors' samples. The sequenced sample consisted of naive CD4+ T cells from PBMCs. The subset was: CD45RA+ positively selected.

CDR3 sequence: CASSIGTIKNTIYF. The DNA for the CDR3 is TGTGCCAGCAGCATAGGGACAATTAAGAACACCATATATTTT. The rearrangement links TRBV7-2 to TRBJ1-3, with D perhaps TRBD1 (6 bases). There are 14 residues in the CDR3. The V end was cut by 5 bases, the J end by 7 bases, with 15 bases between. Germline CDR1 and CDR2: SGHTA and FQGNSA.